The rows below give T cell receptor beta chains drawn from one sample of a study of response to subunit inactivated influenza vaccine. TCRdb re-analysed the RT-PCR reads in MiXCR, keeping a single row per CDR3 protein. This table has around 520,000 distinct CDR3 sequences, about 11% appearing once. Specimen: PBMCs from blood, collected on the day of vaccination. The source of these receptors is a man aged 50-60 years who received an inactivated influenza vaccine. Each CDR3 is given with its conserved first and last residue. The D gene is left open where the match is weak. Rows give clone size only sometimes, using once, few, many, or a class for an expanded clone.

abundance	v_gene	j_gene	d_gene	CDR3aa	CDR3nt
few	TRBV5-1	TRBJ2-7	NA	CASSLDRRGREQYF	TGCGCCAGCAGCTTGGATAGACGGGGGCGCGAGCAGTACTTC
few	TRBV5-1	TRBJ1-1	NA	CASSLVGTNLEAFF	TGCGCCAGCAGCTTGGTGGGGACAAACCTTGAAGCTTTCTTT
NA	TRBV12-3/TRBV12-4	TRBJ2-2	NA	CASTLYGNNTGELFF	TGTGCCAGCACCCTGTACGGGAATAACACCGGGGAGCTGTTTTTT
NA	TRBV28	TRBJ2-7	NA	CASSKMSGQYF	TGTGCCAGCAGCAAGATGTCGGGGCAGTACTTC
NA	TRBV20-1	TRBJ2-1	TRBD2	CSALAGGPYNEQFF	TGCAGTGCTTTAGCGGGAGGGCCATACAATGAGCAGTTCTTC
NA	TRBV24-1	TRBJ2-2	TRBD2	CATSDFGGRARTGELFF	TGTGCCACCAGTGATTTCGGCGGGAGGGCTCGGACCGGGGAGCTGTTTTTT
few	TRBV18	TRBJ1-4	NA	CASSPQGSQRREKLFF	TGTGCCAGCTCACCGCAAGGCTCGCAACGGCGCGAAAAACTGTTTTTT
NA	TRBV6-1	TRBJ2-2	TRBD2	CASRKPGLAVTGELFF	TGTGCCAGCAGGAAACCGGGACTAGCAGTCACCGGGGAGCTGTTTTTT
NA	TRBV6-2/TRBV6-3	TRBJ2-5	NA	CASRNRDLDTQYF	TGTGCCAGCAGGAACCGGGACTTGGATACCCAGTACTTC
few	TRBV5-1	TRBJ2-1	TRBD1	CASSPRGPHTNEQFF	TGCGCCAGCAGCCCCAGGGGGCCGCACACGAATGAGCAGTTCTTC
many	TRBV15	TRBJ2-3	NA	CATSRESSSTDTQYF	TGTGCCACCAGCAGAGAGTCGAGTAGTACAGATACGCAGTATTTT
many	TRBV12-3/TRBV12-4	TRBJ1-1	NA	CASSLDIGPRTAFF	TGTGCCAGCAGTTTGGACATCGGACCGCGGACGGCTTTCTTT
many	TRBV6-2/TRBV6-3	TRBJ2-1	NA	CASRQVGYNEQFF	TGTGCCAGCAGACAAGTGGGATACAATGAGCAGTTCTTC
many	TRBV3-1	TRBJ2-3	NA	CASSTSTDTQYF	TGTGCCAGCAGCACTAGCACAGATACGCAGTATTTT
many	TRBV4-1	TRBJ1-6	NA	CASSQAGSLNSPLHF	TGCGCCAGCAGCCAGGCAGGGTCGCTGAATTCACCCCTCCACTTT
many	TRBV6-2/TRBV6-3	TRBJ1-1	NA	CASSYPGLSNTEAFF	TGTGCCAGCAGTTACCCCGGACTCTCGAACACTGAAGCTTTCTTT
NA	TRBV12-3/TRBV12-4	TRBJ1-1	NA	CASSFEDTGTNTEAFF	TGTGCCAGCAGTTTTGAGGACACAGGAACGAACACTGAAGCTTTCTTT
NA	TRBV4-1	TRBJ2-3	NA	CASSQDFGHHSTDTQYF	TGCGCCAGCAGCCAAGATTTCGGGCACCACAGCACAGATACGCAGTATTTT
few	TRBV4-3	TRBJ2-7	TRBD1	CASSQEAGTGDYEQYF	TGCGCCAGCAGCCAGGAGGCCGGGACAGGGGACTACGAGCAGTACTTC
NA	TRBV12-3/TRBV12-4	TRBJ2-7	TRBD1	CASSFGQGAAEQYF	TGTGCCAGCAGTTTCGGGCAGGGGGCGGCCGAGCAGTACTTC
NA	TRBV5-1	TRBJ1-1	NA	CASSLEGLDTEAFF	TGCGCCAGCAGCTTGGAGGGTTTGGACACTGAAGCTTTCTTT
NA	TRBV18	TRBJ2-7	TRBD2	CASSPGRAVYEQYF	TGTGCCAGCTCACCAGGGAGGGCGGTCTACGAGCAGTACTTC
few	TRBV20-1	TRBJ2-7	TRBD2	CSASSSGRTGTAHEQYF	TGCAGTGCTAGTAGTAGCGGGAGAACCGGGACTGCCCACGAGCAGTACTTC
few	TRBV4-3	TRBJ2-2	NA	CASSRSVNTGELFF	TGCGCCAGCAGCCGGTCGGTGAACACCGGGGAGCTGTTTTTT
NA	TRBV14	TRBJ2-1	TRBD2	CASSLRGAPEQFF	TGTGCCAGCAGCCTGCGGGGGGCCCCAGAGCAGTTCTTC
NA	TRBV6-1	TRBJ2-7	TRBD1	CASSPFSGTGSYEQYF	TGTGCCAGCAGTCCTTTTTCCGGGACAGGCTCCTACGAGCAGTACTTC
NA	TRBV28	TRBJ1-3	NA	CASSLGSGHTIYF	TGTGCCAGCAGTTTAGGATCAGGGCACACCATATATTTT
few	TRBV6-4	TRBJ2-2	NA	CASSESPPGTGELFF	TGTGCCAGCAGTGAATCCCCCCCAGGCACCGGGGAGCTGTTTTTT
NA	TRBV7-8	TRBJ2-7	TRBD2	CASSPAYGGSSYEQYF	TGTGCCAGCAGCCCAGCGTATGGCGGGAGTTCGTACGAGCAGTACTTC
many	TRBV12-3/TRBV12-4	TRBJ2-1	TRBD1	CASSLLRQGNNEQFF	TGTGCCAGCAGTTTACTACGACAGGGGAACAATGAGCAGTTCTTC
NA	TRBV6-1	TRBJ1-2	NA	CASSEGSRVYGYTF	TGTGCCAGCAGTGAAGGTAGCAGGGTCTATGGCTACACCTTC
many	TRBV5-4	TRBJ2-1	TRBD2	CASSFGLAGSYNEQFF	TGTGCCAGCAGCTTCGGACTAGCGGGATCCTACAATGAGCAGTTCTTC
few	TRBV12-3/TRBV12-4	TRBJ1-2	NA	CASSSGKDYGYTF	TGTGCCAGCAGCTCAGGGAAGGATTATGGCTACACCTTC
NA	TRBV5-1	TRBJ2-5	TRBD1	CASNLDRGAEETQYF	TGCGCCAGCAACTTAGACAGGGGGGCTGAGGAGACCCAGTACTTC
few	TRBV6-1	TRBJ1-6	NA	CASSESSYNSPLHF	TGTGCCAGCAGTGAAAGCTCCTATAATTCACCCCTCCACTTT
NA	TRBV19	TRBJ2-2	TRBD1	CASSIGTGITGELFF	TGTGCCAGTAGTATTGGGACAGGGATAACCGGGGAGCTGTTTTTT
few	TRBV10-3	TRBJ2-2	NA	CAITRGGNTGELFF	TGTGCCATCACACGCGGCGGAAACACCGGGGAGCTGTTTTTT
few	TRBV12-3/TRBV12-4	TRBJ2-7	TRBD1	CASSLTWDSPLAYEQYF	TGTGCCAGCAGTCTTACTTGGGACAGCCCGCTAGCCTACGAGCAGTACTTC
few	TRBV7-2	TRBJ1-1	NA	CASSETHDGNTEAFF	TGTGCCAGCAGCGAGACTCATGATGGGAACACTGAAGCTTTCTTT
NA	TRBV20-1	TRBJ2-6	NA	CSVPEGGSSGANVLTF	TGCAGTGTGCCGGAGGGGGGAAGCTCTGGGGCCAACGTCCTGACTTTC
NA	TRBV20-1	TRBJ1-6	TRBD1	CSALGQGNSPLHF	TGCAGTGCTTTAGGACAGGGTAACTCACCCCTCCACTTT
few	TRBV28	TRBJ2-1	NA	CASSLTAFNEQFF	TGTGCCAGCAGTTTAACAGCGTTCAATGAGCAGTTCTTC
few	TRBV20-1	TRBJ2-5	TRBD1	CSANRGPQETQYF	TGCAGTGCGAACAGGGGACCCCAAGAGACCCAGTACTTC
NA	TRBV7-9	TRBJ2-4	NA	CVSSLALGHPIQYF	TGTGTCAGCAGCTTAGCGTTAGGGCACCCTATTCAGTACTTC
NA	TRBV6-5	TRBJ2-1	NA	CASSYQGPSSYNEQFF	TGTGCCAGCAGTTATCAGGGTCCAAGCTCCTACAATGAGCAGTTCTTC